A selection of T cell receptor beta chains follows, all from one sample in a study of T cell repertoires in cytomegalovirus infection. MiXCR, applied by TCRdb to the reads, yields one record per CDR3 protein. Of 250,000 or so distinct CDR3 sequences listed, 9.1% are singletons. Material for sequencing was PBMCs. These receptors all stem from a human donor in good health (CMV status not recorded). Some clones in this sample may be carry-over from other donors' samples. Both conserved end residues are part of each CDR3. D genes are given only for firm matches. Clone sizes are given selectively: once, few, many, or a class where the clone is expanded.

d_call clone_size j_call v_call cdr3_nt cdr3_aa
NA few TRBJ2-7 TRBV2 TGTGCCAGCTCACCCGGGACACGTCTCTACGAGCAGTACTTC CASSPGTRLYEQYF
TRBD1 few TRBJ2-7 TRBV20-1 TGCAGTGCTAGAGAGACAGGGGCGGTAGGCTACGAGCAGTACTTC CSARETGAVGYEQYF
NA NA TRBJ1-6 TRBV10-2 TGCGCCAGCAGGAGGGACATGAGGAATTCACCCCTCCACTTT CASRRDMRNSPLHF
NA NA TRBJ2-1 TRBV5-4 TGTGCCAGCAGCCCGGACCTCGAGAGGAATGAGCAGTTCTTC CASSPDLERNEQFF
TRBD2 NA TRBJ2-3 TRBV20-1 TGCAGTGCCATTGTCAAGGGAGGGCCGGGAGATACGCAGTATTTT CSAIVKGGPGDTQYF
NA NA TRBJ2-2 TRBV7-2 TGTGCCAGCAGCGACCTCCCCAGCTTAAACACCGGGGAGCTGTTTTTT CASSDLPSLNTGELFF
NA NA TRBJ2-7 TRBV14 TGTGCCAGCAGCCCGCAACTTCCCTACGAGCAGTACTTC CASSPQLPYEQYF
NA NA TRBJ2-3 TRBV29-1 TGCAGCGTTGAAACCAGGGTGCAGACAGATACGCAGTATTTT CSVETRVQTDTQYF
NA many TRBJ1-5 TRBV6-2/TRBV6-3 TGTGCCAGCAGTTACGCAGAAGTCTCTAATCAGCCCCAGCATTTT CASSYAEVSNQPQHF
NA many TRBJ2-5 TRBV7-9 TGTGCCAGCAGCAGAACTTCAACCCAGTACTTC CASSRTSTQYF
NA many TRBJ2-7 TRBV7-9 TGTGCCAGCAGCTTAGTCCCAGGGACCTACGAGCAGTACTTC CASSLVPGTYEQYF
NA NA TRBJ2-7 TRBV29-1 TGCAGCGTCCAACAAGGAACCTACGAGCAGTACTTC CSVQQGTYEQYF
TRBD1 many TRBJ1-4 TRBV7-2 TGTGCCAGCAGCCTAACAGGGGTAGGCGGGGTGTATGAAAAACTGTTTTTT CASSLTGVGGVYEKLFF
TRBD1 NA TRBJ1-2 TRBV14 TGTGCCAGCAGCCCTCAACCGGGACAGGGTGGCTATGGCTACACCTTC CASSPQPGQGGYGYTF
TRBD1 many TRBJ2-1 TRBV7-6 TGTGCCAGCAGCTTAGCTACGCCCGGGACAGCGAGAAGATACAATGAGCAGTTCTTC CASSLATPGTARRYNEQFF
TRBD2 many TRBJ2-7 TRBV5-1 TGCGCCAGCAGCCTTCGGACTAGCGGGGGGGCAGGCACCTACGAGCAGTACTTC CASSLRTSGGAGTYEQYF
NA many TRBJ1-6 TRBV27 TGTGCCAGCAGTTTAGCTACGGACAGCAATTCACCCCTCCACTTT CASSLATDSNSPLHF
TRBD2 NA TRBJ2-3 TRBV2 TGTGCCAGCAGCCCTCCGGGAATAGCGGGACGCACAGATACGCAGTATTTT CASSPPGIAGRTDTQYF
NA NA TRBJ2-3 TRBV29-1 TGCAGCGTTGAGCCTAGACAAGATACGCAGTATTTT CSVEPRQDTQYF
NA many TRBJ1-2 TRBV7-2 TGTGCCAGCAGCTATAGACGGGACGGCTATGGCTACACCTTC CASSYRRDGYGYTF
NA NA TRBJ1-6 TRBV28 TGTGCCAGCAATGGTCGAAATTCACCCCTCCACTTT CASNGRNSPLHF
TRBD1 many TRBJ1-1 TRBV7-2 TGTGCCAGCAGCGTAGACAGGGTGAAAACTGAAGCTTTCTTT CASSVDRVKTEAFF
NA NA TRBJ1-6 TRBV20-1 TGCAGTGCTAGCGGGGGACACCGCTATAATTCACCCCTCCACTTT CSASGGHRYNSPLHF
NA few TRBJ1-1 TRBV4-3 TGCGCCAGCAGCCAAGATGTGAGGGACACTGAAGCTTTCTTT CASSQDVRDTEAFF
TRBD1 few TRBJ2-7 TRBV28 TGTGCCAGCAGTGCCTCCGGGACAGGGTTCTTCTACGAGCAGTACTTC CASSASGTGFFYEQYF
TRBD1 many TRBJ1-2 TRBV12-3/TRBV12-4 TGTGCCAGCAGAGGACAGGGGGTGAACTATGGCTACACCTTC CASRGQGVNYGYTF
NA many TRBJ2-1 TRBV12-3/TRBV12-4 TGTGCCAGCAGCTTGAACGGGGATGAGCAGTTCTTC CASSLNGDEQFF
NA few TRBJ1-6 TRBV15 TGTGCCACCAGCAGGGCCGAGGGGTCCCTCCACTTT CATSRAEGSLHF
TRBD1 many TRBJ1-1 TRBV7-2 TGTGCCAGCAGCACCCGGACAGCCAGGGGGGACACTGAAGCTTTCTTT CASSTRTARGDTEAFF
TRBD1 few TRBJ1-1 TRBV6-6 TGTGCCAGCAGCCGCTCGGACAGGGAACAAGCTTTCTTT CASSRSDREQAFF
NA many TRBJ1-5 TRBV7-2 TGTGCCAGCAGCCCCGAGGGCGGGAGTCAGCCCCAGCATTTT CASSPEGGSQPQHF
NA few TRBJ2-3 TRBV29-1 TGCAGCGTTACCCGCACAGATACGCAGTATTTT CSVTRTDTQYF
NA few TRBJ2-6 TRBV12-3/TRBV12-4 TGTGCCAGCAGTTTAGGAGGCGTCCTGACTTTC CASSLGGVLTF
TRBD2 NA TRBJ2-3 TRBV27 TGTGCCAGCAGCGCGGGGGGAGGTGATACGCAGTATTTT CASSAGGGDTQYF
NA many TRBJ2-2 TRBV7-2 TGTGCCAGCAGCTTACAGCTTAGCGCTCGGGACACCGGGGAGCTGTTTTTT CASSLQLSARDTGELFF
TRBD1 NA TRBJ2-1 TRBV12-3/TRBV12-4 TGTGCCAGCAGTTTACAGGGGGCCGTAGAGGTTGAGCAGTTCTTC CASSLQGAVEVEQFF